Shown below are 27 T cell receptor beta chains from a single sample sequenced in a study of shared clonotypes between healthy human individuals. Measured with immunoSEQ multiplex PCR; TCRdb has only the in-frame clones, and not every one. The sample has 450,000 to 650,000 clones, around 78% seen once. The sample comprised PBMCs. The receptors were gathered from a woman aged 40 to 50 in good health. Some clones in this sample may be carry-over from other donors' samples.

This chain links TRBV7-8 with TRBJ1-5, with 7 bases matching TRBD1. This CDR3 has 14 residues. Germline assignment: CDR1 SGHVS and CDR2 FQNEAQ. J was trimmed by 7 bases and V by 1 base; bases with no gene match: 4. The CDR3 DNA follows: TGTGCCAGCAGCTTAGAGCAGGGGGGGCAGCCCCAGCATTTT. It translates to CASSLEQGGQPQHF.

J is TRBJ2-7 and V is TRBV30, with 7 positions matching TRBD1. This CDR3 has 12 amino acids. Germline CDR1 is GTSNPN and CDR2 is SVGIG (reference sequence). The junction had 4 bases not matched to a gene; V was cut back by 3 bases and J by 5 bases. CDR3 nucleotides: TGTGCCTGGAGGGGTGGACAGGACGAGCAGTACTTC. It specifies CAWRGGQDEQYF. Together with reference TRBV30 and TRBJ2-7, the CDR3 gives the full variable domain: SQTIHQWPATLVQPVGSPLSLECTVEGTSNPNLYWYRQAAGRGLQLLFYSVGIGQISSEVPQNLSASRPQDRQFILSSKKLLLSDSGFYLCAWRGGQDEQYFGPGTRLTVT.

The rearrangement links TRBV5-1 to TRBJ2-1; 15 positions agree with TRBD2. The J segment lost 9 bases and the V segment lost 4 bases, leaving 8 bases of the junction unmatched. CDR3 length: 16 amino acids. CDR1 SGHRS and CDR2 YFSETQ come from the germline V gene. The CDR3 bases are TGCGCCAGCAGCCCTAGGACTAGCGGGAGGGCCGCTGAGCAGTTCTTC. This translates into CASSPRTSGRAAEQFF.

The chain uses TRBV18 and TRBJ2-7; no definite D call. CDR3 length equals 13 residues. Trimming took 0 bases from V and 6 from J, leaving 9 bases between them. Germline V gene data show CDR1 as KGHSH and CDR2 as LQKENI. The CDR3 coding sequence is TGTGCCAGCTCACCACCGAGGATGCTCGAGCAGTACTTC. Translation: CASSPPRMLEQYF.

This clone was observed a single time. J is TRBJ2-7 and V is TRBV7-8; D unresolved. Germline CDR1 is SGHVS and CDR2 is FQNEAQ. Trimming shortened V by 1 base and J by 6 bases, and 13 bases separated the two germline ends. The CDR3 contains 14 residues. CDR3 sequence: CASSLGNKEGEQYF. As DNA, the CDR3 is TGTGCCAGCAGCTTAGGGAACAAGGAAGGCGAGCAGTACTTC. Full variable domain (remainder filled in from reference TRBV7-8 and TRBJ2-7): GAGVSQSPRYKVAKRGQDVALRCDPISGHVSLFWYQQALGQGPEFLTYFQNEAQLDKSGLPSDRFFAERPEGSVSTLKIQRTQQEDSAVYLCASSLGNKEGEQYFGPGTRLTVT.

This chain links TRBV5-1 with TRBJ2-1; D is uncertain. This CDR3 contains 14 residues. Per the germline V gene, CDR1 is SGHRS and CDR2 is YFSETQ. Deletions cut 0 bases from V and 4 bases from J, with 8 bases between. The DNA of the CDR3 is TGCGCCAGCAGCTTGGCCCACAGATACAATGAGCAGTTCTTC. The encoded protein is CASSLAHRYNEQFF.

This sequence joins TRBV27 and TRBJ2-1; 10 nucleotides match TRBD2. Germline loops: CDR1 MNHEY, CDR2 SMNVEV (reference sequence). The length of the CDR3 is 13 residues. J was trimmed by 9 bases and V by 6 bases; bases with no gene match: 5. The CDR3 region is CASRLAGNREQFF. The CDR3, as DNA: TGTGCCAGCAGACTAGCGGGAAATCGTGAGCAGTTCTTC.

This clone appeared a single time. V is TRBV9 and J is TRBJ2-5, with 11 bases aligning to TRBD2. This CDR3 region has 17 residues. Trimming at V came to 0 bases and at J to 5 bases, leaving 9 bases not matched to a gene. The germline CDR1 and CDR2 sequences are SGDLS and YYNGEE. The DNA for the CDR3 is TGTGCCAGCAGCGTAGGGGCAACTAGCGGGAGTGATGAGACCCAGTACTTC. It specifies CASSVGATSGSDETQYF.

The genes are TRBV6-5 and TRBJ1-1, with 7 bases aligning to TRBD1. The germline V gene encodes CDR1 MNHEY and CDR2 SVGAGI. The CDR3 spans 15 residues. Trimming cost V 1 base and J 1 base; bases outside gene matches: 3. The CDR3 coding sequence is TGTGCCAGCAGTTACTGGGCAGGGGGGAACACTGAAGCTTTCTTT. It specifies CASSYWAGGNTEAFF.

For this clone: This likely reflects a read error, since a far larger clone is one base away. The chain employs TRBV25-1 and TRBJ2-7; tentatively, D is TRBD2 (5 bases). This CDR3 has 12 residues. Per the germline V gene, CDR1 is MGHDK and CDR2 is SYGVNS. The V end lost 5 bases, the J end lost 2 bases, and 7 bases lay between the germline ends. The CDR3 protein is CASSPRAYEQYF. The CDR3 nucleotides are TGTGCCAGCAGTCCGCGGGCCTACGAGCAGTACTTC.

The chain recombines TRBV7-9 with TRBJ2-7; TRBD1 matches 7 bases. Losses at the gene ends were 5 bases for V and 2 bases for J; bases not matched to a gene: 12. CDR3 length: 16 amino acids. Germline V lookup: CDR1 SEHNR, CDR2 FQNEAQ (reference sequence). In DNA form, the CDR3 reads TGTGCCAGCAGCGCCCCAACAGGGGACGGAACCTACGAGCAGTACTTC. This sequence encodes CASSAPTGDGTYEQYF.

This clone has a single count. The sample holds other DNA sequences that translate to the same CDR3. The CDR3 DNA sequence: TGCGCCAGCAGCTTGACAGGGGGGACTGAAGCTTTCTTT. Translation gives CASSLTGGTEAFF. This chain joins TRBV5-1 and TRBJ1-1; 8 nucleotides line up with TRBD1. The CDR3 covers 13 residues. In germline, CDR1 is SGHRS, CDR2 YFSETQ. The trim removed 1 base at V and 5 bases at J, leaving 1 base unmatched.

To note about this clone: A far larger clone is one base from this, pointing to a likely read error. The chain carries TRBV7-9 and TRBJ2-7, with D perhaps being TRBD1 or TRBD2 (5 bases each). The germline V and J ends were trimmed by 5 bases and 6 bases, with 11 bases remaining between them. Germline lookup yields CDR1 SEHNR and CDR2 FQNEAQ (reference sequence). The CDR3 has 12 residues. CDR3 loop: CASSPHGGEQYF. For the CDR3, the DNA is TGTGCCAGCAGCCCCCATGGGGGCGAGCAGTACTTC.

The chain carries TRBV20-1 and TRBJ2-5, with D possibly TRBD1 on 6 matching bases. This CDR3 spans 11 amino acids. Germline values: CDR1 DFQATT, CDR2 SNEGSKA (reference sequence). The CDR3: CSLGQQETQYF. In DNA, the CDR3 is TGCAGCCTAGGACAGCAAGAGACCCAGTACTTC.

The chain employs TRBV25-1 and TRBJ2-3; a weak D match, TRBD1 (5 bases). The CDR3 totals 15 residues. CDR1 and CDR2 (germline): MGHDK, SYGVNS. Trimming stripped 10 bases from V and 1 base from J, with 18 bases between. The CDR3 region has the DNA TGTGCCACCACCCGGACCCAGGGTCGCACAGATACGCAGTATTTT. Its translation is CATTRTQGRTDTQYF.

V is TRBV4-1 and J is TRBJ2-2; TRBD2 might be the D (6 bases). Germline values: CDR1 MGHRA, CDR2 YSYEKL. The V gene lost 1 base and the J gene lost 8 bases, with 20 bases spanning the gap. The CDR3 covers 17 residues. The CDR3 DNA reads as TGCGCCAGCAGCCAAGTGGGGCGGGGCCCCTTGCTTGGGGAGCTGTTTTTT. This sequence encodes CASSQVGRGPLLGELFF.

In nucleotides, the CDR3 is TGTGCCAGCACCGAAGCAGGCAGGGGGAGGGCTTTCTTT. This sequence encodes CASTEAGRGRAFF. The genes are TRBV25-1 and TRBJ1-1, with 7 bases matching TRBD1. The length of the CDR3 is 13 residues. The V and J ends lost 7 bases and 11 bases, in that order; junction bases with no gene match: 13. Germline V gives CDR1 MGHDK, CDR2 SYGVNS.

The CDR3 DNA reads as TGTGCCAGTTCCCAAGAGACCCAGTACTTC. Translation gives CASSQETQYF. V and J are TRBV6-1 and TRBJ2-5; D is unclear. CDR3 length equals 10 residues. Germline V CDR1 and CDR2: MNHNS, SASEGT. Trimming shortened V by 9 bases and J by 1 base, and 3 bases separated the two germline ends.

The rearrangement uses TRBV5-6 and TRBJ2-1; 7 nucleotides line up with TRBD1. The V and J ends lost 5 bases and 0 bases, in that order; junction bases with no gene match: 17. The CDR3 runs 19 residues. CDR1 is SGHDT, CDR2 YYEEEE, per germline. In DNA form, the CDR3 reads TGTGCCAGCAGTACAGGGGTGGGTAAATCTGGGAGCTCCTACAATGAGCAGTTCTTC. Encoded protein: CASSTGVGKSGSSYNEQFF.

This chain connects TRBV15 to TRBJ2-7; TRBD2 might be the D (5 bases). Per the germline V gene, CDR1 is LNHNV and CDR2 is YYDKDF (reference sequence). This CDR3 is built from 13 residues. V was trimmed by 1 base and J by 5 bases, leaving 9 bases between them. The CDR3 reads CATSRGFGDEQYF. Here the CDR3 DNA reads TGTGCCACCAGCAGAGGATTCGGGGACGAGCAGTACTTC.

Turning to this clone: An end of the junction does not agree with germline; a read error may underlie this. V is TRBV4-2 and J is TRBJ2-7; 9 bases are shared with TRBD2. Germline V gives CDR1 LGHNA, CDR2 YNFKEQ. There are 17 residues in the CDR3. In nucleotides, the CDR3 is TGTGCCAGCAGCCCACCGACTAGCGGAGGGAGAGCCTACGAGCGGTACTTC. Translating it yields CASSPPTSGGRAYERYF.

In regard to this clone: Sequence at one end of the junction differs from germline and may be a read error. The chain joins TRBV28 to TRBJ1-1, with no clear D. The CDR3 loop spans 14 amino acids. The germline CDR1 and CDR2 sequences are MDHEN and SYDVKM. This chain's CDR3 is CASRFALVGTEAFF. DNA for the CDR3: TGTGCCAGCCGTTTCGCGCTAGTTGGGACTGAAGCTTTCTTT.

In its sample, this clone was seen once. The chain's CDR3 is CASSPEGGTYEQYF. CDR3 DNA sequence: TGTGCCAGCTCACCGGAGGGGGGAACCTACGAGCAGTACTTC. The J gene is TRBJ2-7, the V gene TRBV18; either TRBD1 or TRBD2 may fit D (6 bases each). The V gene's germline CDR1 is KGHSH and CDR2 LQKENI. The CDR3 runs 14 residues. V was shortened by 3 bases and J by 2 bases, with 11 bases between the two germline ends.

V usage is TRBV5-4 and J usage is TRBJ1-2; D might be TRBD1 (6 bases). Per the germline V gene, CDR1 is SGHNT and CDR2 is YYREEE (reference sequence). V was cut by 4 bases and J by 1 base, with 17 bases left in between. The CDR3 runs 16 residues. In DNA form, the CDR3 reads TGTGCCAGCAGCAAAAATACAGGGAACCTTAACTATGGCTACACCTTC. As protein: CASSKNTGNLNYGYTF.

The rearrangement uses TRBV2 and TRBJ2-1, with 13 bases lining up with TRBD2. This CDR3 has 16 amino acids. Losses at the gene ends were 5 bases for V and 5 bases for J; bases not matched to a gene: 6. Germline lookup yields CDR1 SNHLY and CDR2 FYNNEI. The CDR3 here is CASSPPGTSGNNEQFF. Here the CDR3 DNA reads TGTGCCAGCAGTCCTCCCGGGACTAGCGGGAACAATGAGCAGTTCTTC.

The chain uses TRBV19 and TRBJ2-2; D call uncertain. The CDR3 is 13 amino acids. Per the germline V gene, CDR1 is LNHDA and CDR2 is SQIVND (reference sequence). V was shortened by 5 bases and J by 3 bases, with 7 bases between the two germline ends. CDR3 amino acids: CASSSRYTGELFF. The CDR3 bases are TGTGCCAGTAGTTCCCGCTACACCGGGGAGCTGTTTTTT.

This clone was found once. The genes are TRBV7-2 and TRBJ1-2; D is ambiguous. With 1 base removed from V and 3 bases from J, the gap between germline ends came to 9 bases. From germline, CDR1 is SGHTA and CDR2 FQGNSA. The CDR3 is 14 residues long. The CDR3 protein is CASSLDQNYYGYTF. The CDR3 DNA follows: TGTGCCAGCAGCTTAGACCAGAATTACTATGGCTACACCTTC.